The clone carrying this T cell receptor beta chain appeared many times. For TCRbeta, the library was prepared with unique molecular identifiers. TCRdb recomputed calls from the PCR reads with MiXCR, one row per CDR3 protein. This table holds more than 150,000 distinct CDR3 sequences, around 7% found once. The sample comes from a study of T-cell reconstitution after alpha-beta-depleted transplantation in children. The receptor was derived from a human donor who donated a stem cell graft to a child with Wiskott-Aldrich syndrome. Sequenced material: PBMCs from the stem cell graft donor, taken from the stem cell graft.

The CDR3 DNA is TGTGCCAGCACTTTTGACAGGGACAGTGGCTACACCTTC. Translated: CASTFDRDSGYTF. The chain employs TRBV5-4 and TRBJ1-2; TRBD1 agrees at 7 bases. J gave up 7 bases and V 6 bases, and 9 bases lay outside the gene matches. Per germline, CDR1 SGHNT and CDR2 YYREEE (reference sequence). This CDR3 comprises 13 residues.